This entry features one T cell receptor beta chain sequence. What it binds is not known. The data are from a study of T cells in Graves' hyperthyroidism and ophthalmopathy. Whole-study results and caveats: A model of 13 V-J pairs discriminated ophthalmopathy from stable hyperthyroidism. Ophthalmopathy, as predicted by the model, came a median 6.5 months after the prediction.

The CDR3 spans 15 residues. Trimming removed 3 bases from V and 1 base from J, with 7 bases in between. Germline CDR1 LNHDA, CDR2 SQIVND (reference sequence). RNA transcripts provided the source from which TCR beta CDR3 regions were amplified. HTBI primers drove first-round RT-PCR of the TCR CDR3. TCRdb reanalysed the multiplex PCR reads using MiXCR and keeps one entry per CDR3 protein. This repertoire shows about 210,000 distinct CDR3 sequences, approximately 16% found once; its top ten account for over 35%. The V call is TRBV19, the J call TRBJ2-6; D is uncertain. The sequencing input was blood. This clonotype was obtained from a man between 40 and 49 years old with Graves' hyperthyroidism. Here the CDR3 reads CASSIPTSGANVLTF. For the CDR3, the DNA is TGTGCCAGTAGTATTCCAACATCTGGGGCCAACGTCCTGACTTTC.